The rows below give T cell receptor beta chains drawn from one sample of a study of cytomegalovirus exposure and HLA in healthy donors. The assay was immunoSEQ multiplex PCR, and TCRdb's table has in-frame clones only and misses some. Of about 170,000 clones in the sample, around 80% were seen once. Sequencing was carried out using PBMCs. These receptors originate from a woman aged 30 to 39 in good health and CMV-seropositive. CDR3s include the opening cysteine and the closing phenylalanine or tryptophan. A D gene is named only where the DNA matches it firmly. Rows give clone size only sometimes, using once, few, many, or a class for an expanded clone.

v_gene	j_gene	d_gene	abundance	CDR3nt	CDR3aa
TRBV29-1	TRBJ2-7	TRBD2	NA	TGCAGCGCCGGTGGGGGGGGTTGGATGAGCGAGCAGTACTTC	CSAGGGGWMSEQYF
TRBV6-5	TRBJ1-5	NA	few	TGTGCCAGCAGTTACAGACAGGTTAGTCAGCCCCAGCATTTT	CASSYRQVSQPQHF
TRBV11-2	TRBJ2-7	NA	NA	TGTGCCAGCAGTCGCCGAGTAGGGCGCGGGCCCTCGCTCTCCTACGAGCAGTACTTC	CASSRRVGRGPSLSYEQYF
TRBV6-5	TRBJ1-3	NA	NA	TGTGCCAGCAGTTACTCCCGGACAGCTGGAAACACCATATATTTT	CASSYSRTAGNTIYF
TRBV5-4	TRBJ1-2	TRBD1	NA	TGTGCCAGCAGCCTTATACAGGGGGTGACAATATACTATGGCTACACCTTC	CASSLIQGVTIYYGYTF
TRBV9	TRBJ1-4	NA	NA	TGTGCCAGCAGCGTAGAGGTGCAGGGAACTGAAAAACTGTTTTTT	CASSVEVQGTEKLFF
TRBV10-3	TRBJ2-3	NA	few	TGTGCCATCAGTGAGTCGCCCCGGGGGAGTAGAGATACGCAGTATTTT	CAISESPRGSRDTQYF
TRBV6-6	TRBJ2-7	TRBD2	once	TGTGCCAGCAGTTCCCTAGCGGGAGTTTACGAGCAGTACTTC	CASSSLAGVYEQYF
TRBV15	TRBJ2-7	TRBD1	NA	TGTGCCACCAGCCACGACGGGTTGGGGCAGGGGGCGAAGAAAATGCAGTACTTC	CATSHDGLGQGAKKMQYF
TRBV28	TRBJ2-3	NA	NA	TGTGCCAGCAGTAGCACAGCCACAGATACGCAGTATTTT	CASSSTATDTQYF
TRBV9	TRBJ2-5	NA	NA	TGTGCCAGCAGCGTAGTTGCAGGCTCCCTATTAGAGACCCAGTACTTC	CASSVVAGSLLETQYF
TRBV29-1	TRBJ2-5	TRBD1	NA	TGCAGCGTTGAAGAGCTCGGACAGGGCCCAGGAGAGACCCAGTACTTC	CSVEELGQGPGETQYF
TRBV5-1	TRBJ1-2	TRBD1	NA	TGCGCCAGCAGCTTGGGACAGGGGATTGACTATGGCTACACCTTC	CASSLGQGIDYGYTF
TRBV15	TRBJ1-2	TRBD1	NA	TGTGCCACCAGCGCCGGGACCGGGACAGGGGCCTATGGCTACACCTTC	CATSAGTGTGAYGYTF
TRBV4-1	TRBJ1-6	NA	once	TGCGCCAGCAGCCAAGCAGGGTTCGACTCACCCCTCCACTTT	CASSQAGFDSPLHF
TRBV7-9	TRBJ1-3	TRBD1	once	TGTGCCAGCAGCCAGGGACAGGGGAAAAACACCATATATTTT	CASSQGQGKNTIYF
TRBV7-2	TRBJ1-5	NA	NA	TGTGCCAGCAGCTTAGGAGGCGAGGGCAATCAGCCCCAGCATTTT	CASSLGGEGNQPQHF
TRBV9	TRBJ2-7	TRBD2	NA	TGTGCCAGCAGCGGAAGCGGGGCCACAACCTACGAGCAGTACTTC	CASSGSGATTYEQYF
TRBV28	TRBJ1-1	NA	NA	TGTGCCAGCAGTTCCCACCCGACAGAAACTGAAGCTTTCTTT	CASSSHPTETEAFF
TRBV28	TRBJ1-1	TRBD1	NA	TGTGCCAGCAGTCCCTTGGACAGGTCGGAAGCTTTCTTT	CASSPLDRSEAFF
TRBV11-3	TRBJ2-7	NA	once	TGTGCCAGCAGCTTAGGGAACAGCTACGAGCAGTACTTC	CASSLGNSYEQYF
TRBV5-1	TRBJ2-4	TRBD1	NA	TGCGCCAGCAGCCCCTGGACAGGGTCTAGCAAAAACATTCAGTACTTC	CASSPWTGSSKNIQYF
TRBV11-2	TRBJ1-2	NA	once	TGTGCCAGCAGAACAACCCGGGACACCAACTATGGCTACACCTTC	CASRTTRDTNYGYTF
TRBV10-2	TRBJ2-2	TRBD2	NA	TGCGCCAGCATTACAGCGGGAGCGACCGGGGAGCTGTTTTTT	CASITAGATGELFF
TRBV5-4	TRBJ2-3	NA	NA	TGTGCCAGCAGCTTGGCAGGTCTGGGGCCCACAGATACGCAGTATTTT	CASSLAGLGPTDTQYF
TRBV6-6	TRBJ1-2	TRBD1	NA	TGTGCCAGCAGCACTTCCATTACAGGGGGTGATGGCTACACCTTC	CASSTSITGGDGYTF
TRBV30	TRBJ1-2	TRBD1	NA	TGTGCCTGGAACCATAAGGACAGGGCAAACTATGGCTACACCTTC	CAWNHKDRANYGYTF
TRBV6-5	TRBJ2-5	NA	NA	TGTGCCAGCAGTAGGGCAGGGAAAGAGACCCAGTACTTC	CASSRAGKETQYF
TRBV5-1	TRBJ2-1	TRBD1	NA	TGCGCCAGCAGCTTAGGACAGGGCGATGAGCAGTTCTTC	CASSLGQGDEQFF